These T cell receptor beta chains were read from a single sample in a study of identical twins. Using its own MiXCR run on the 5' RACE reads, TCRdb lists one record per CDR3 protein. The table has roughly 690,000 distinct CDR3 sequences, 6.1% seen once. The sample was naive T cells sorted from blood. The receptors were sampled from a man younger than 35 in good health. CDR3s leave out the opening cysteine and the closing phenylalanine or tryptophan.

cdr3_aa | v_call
ASTHSGRASTDTQY | TRBV27
ASSYTGTSGSRY | TRBV12-3/TRBV12-4
SANRANEQY | TRBV20-1
ASRLVLAYEQY | TRBV5-1
ASSLGRAMNTEAF | TRBV5-1
ATSSEKSGSWADTQY | TRBV15
SARYQGEGYEQY | TRBV20-1
ASSSSGLFFNEQF | TRBV7-2
SVGQGGETQY | TRBV29-1
ASTQGFAEGNEQF | TRBV12-3/TRBV12-4
ASSSLPGLAGRSYEQY | TRBV6-2/TRBV6-3
ASSLGPGNTEAF | TRBV7-9
ASRSAAIPYEQY | TRBV10-3
ASSPGVAGEADTQY | TRBV7-8
ASRGRGRINEQY | TRBV12-3/TRBV12-4
ASSLSYRSYEQY | TRBV7-9
ASSRGLGDEQY | TRBV6-6
SPTPVLAGAYEQY | TRBV20-1
ASSQERTGLGQPQH | TRBV4-1
ASTQRGSHSGNTIY | TRBV6-1
ASSLGGGVNQPQH | TRBV5-1
ASSLEGTGVGELF | TRBV5-1